A single sample is the source of the 32 T cell receptor beta chains below, sequenced in a study of T cell repertoires in cytomegalovirus infection. TCRdb reanalysed the reads using MiXCR and keeps one entry per CDR3 protein. Seen here are under 850,000 distinct CDR3 sequences, 35% to 40% observed once, and the top ten hold around 3%. The sample comprised PBMCs. The origin of the receptors is a human donor in good health (CMV status not recorded). Some clones in this sample may be carry-over from other donors' samples.

This clonotype came up a few times. The CDR3 bases are TGTGCCAGCAGCTTTGGGTCTAGCGCCAATGAGCAGTTCTTC. Translating it yields CASSFGSSANEQFF. This chain links TRBV5-4 with TRBJ2-1; TRBD2 is a possible D gene (6 bases). The CDR3 runs to 14 residues. V gave up 2 bases and J gave up 6 bases, with 12 bases separating them. The germline CDR1 and CDR2 sequences are SGHNT and YYREEE (reference sequence).

As for this clonotype: The junction does not match germline at one end; this may be a read error. V usage is TRBV7-7 and J usage is TRBJ2-3, with 9 bases identical to TRBD1. The CDR3 contains 14 residues. CDR1 is SSHAT and CDR2 is FNYEAQ in the germline V gene (reference sequence). CDR3 sequence (DNA): TGTGCTAGCAGCAGGGACAGGGATGCAGATACGCAGTATTTT. Protein sequence: CASSRDRDADTQYF.

As DNA, the CDR3 is TGTGCCAGCAGCGGCGGGGGGGCAAAGGGCAATGAGCAGTTCTTC. Translation: CASSGGGAKGNEQFF. The chain couples TRBV28 to TRBJ2-1; TRBD2 matches 9 bases. Germline V CDR1 and CDR2: MDHEN, SYDVKM. Trimming at V came to 6 bases and at J to 6 bases, leaving 9 bases not matched to a gene. CDR3 length: 15 residues.

J is TRBJ1-2 and V is TRBV30, with D possibly matching TRBD1 (5 bases). The CDR3 consists of 14 residues. V was trimmed by 0 bases and J by 8 bases, leaving 16 bases between them. In germline, CDR1 is GTSNPN, CDR2 SVGIG (reference sequence). CDR3 protein: CAWSVVGGEGGYTF. The CDR3 DNA is TGTGCCTGGAGTGTTGTAGGAGGGGAAGGCGGCTACACCTTC.

V usage is TRBV5-1 and J usage is TRBJ2-1, with unresolved D. The CDR3 contains 15 residues. Deletions cut 4 bases from V and 0 bases from J, with 11 bases between. Germline-derived CDR1 and CDR2 are SGHRS and YFSETQ. Written as DNA, the CDR3 is TGCGCCAGCAGCATCCTACCGAGCTCCTACAATGAGCAGTTCTTC. Protein: CASSILPSSYNEQFF. Using reference TRBV5-1 and TRBJ2-1 for the parts outside the CDR3, the full variable domain is KAGVTQTPRYLIKTRGQQVTLSCSPISGHRSVSWYQQTPGQGLQFLFEYFSETQRNKGNFPGRFSGRQFSNSRSEMNVSTLELGDSALYLCASSILPSSYNEQFFGPGTRLTVL.

The J gene is TRBJ2-2, the V gene TRBV4-2; D is possibly TRBD1 (6 bases). Germline-derived CDR1 and CDR2 are LGHNA and YNFKEQ. The V gene lost 4 bases and the J gene lost 3 bases, with 15 bases spanning the gap. There are 16 residues in the CDR3. CDR3 sequence reads: CASSPRGFGDTGELFF. The CDR3 DNA reads as TGTGCCAGCAGCCCGAGGGGGTTCGGTGACACCGGGGAGCTGTTTTTT.

V and J are TRBV6-5 and TRBJ1-5, with D unresolved. The V end lost 0 bases, the J end lost 1 base, and 19 bases lay between the germline ends. This CDR3 has 19 residues. Germline V lookup: CDR1 MNHEY, CDR2 SVGAGI. CDR3 residues: CASSYSKWAGGKSNQPQHF. The CDR3 DNA reads TGTGCCAGCAGTTACTCGAAATGGGCAGGCGGTAAGAGCAATCAGCCCCAGCATTTT.

The chain combines TRBV7-2 with TRBJ1-2, with D unresolved. This CDR3 is built from 12 residues. V lost 3 bases and J 9 bases, leaving 11 bases between the germline ends. The germline V gene has CDR1 SGHTA and CDR2 FQGNSA. The CDR3 spells CASSFTIPCYTF. CDR3 DNA sequence: TGTGCCAGCAGCTTTACGATTCCTTGCTACACCTTC.

CDR3 in DNA: TGTGCCACTACCGGGACAGGAGTTTCCGGGGAGCTGTTTTTT. Translated, it gives CATTGTGVSGELFF. V gene TRBV19 combines with J gene TRBJ2-2, with 8 bases aligning to TRBD1. Looked up from germline, CDR1 is LNHDA and CDR2 is SQIVND (reference sequence). Trimming took 10 bases from V and 6 from J; bases not matched to a gene: 10. The CDR3 has 14 amino acids.

The chain couples TRBV28 to TRBJ1-4, with D possibly matching TRBD1 (6 bases). Germline-derived CDR1 and CDR2 are MDHEN and SYDVKM. The CDR3 runs 17 residues. V dropped 5 bases and J dropped 3 bases, with 19 bases sitting between them. CDR3: CASSRYQLGASNEKLFF. The DNA of the CDR3 is TGTGCCAGCAGTCGATACCAACTGGGGGCGTCTAATGAAAAACTGTTTTTT.

This clonotype was observed a handful of times. V usage is TRBV7-9 and J usage is TRBJ2-7, with D perhaps TRBD1 (6 bases). There are 15 residues in the CDR3. Germline CDR1 SEHNR, CDR2 FQNEAQ (reference sequence). Trimming shortened V by 4 bases and J by 6 bases, and 19 bases separated the two germline ends. The CDR3 coding sequence is TGTGCCAGCAGCTCCTCTCCGGACAGAGGTAGCGAGCAGTACTTC. Its protein product is CASSSSPDRGSEQYF.

DNA of the CDR3: TGCGCCAGCCGGCGGGACAGGGAGACCCAGTACTTC. It is translated as CASRRDRETQYF. The chain combines TRBV5-1 with TRBJ2-5; 8 nucleotides agree with TRBD1. Germline V gene data show CDR1 as SGHRS and CDR2 as YFSETQ. The CDR3 runs 12 residues. V was clipped by 7 bases and J by 5 bases; unmatched bases: 4.

This clonotype was picked up a small number of times. V gene TRBV18 combines with J gene TRBJ1-4, with D perhaps matching TRBD1 (5 bases). The CDR3 consists of 17 residues. The germline V and J ends were trimmed by 1 base and 5 bases, with 17 bases remaining between them. In germline, CDR1 is KGHSH, CDR2 LQKENI. The CDR3 sequence: CASSPQISREGNEKLFF. DNA for the CDR3: TGTGCCAGCTCACCACAAATCAGCCGGGAGGGGAATGAAAAACTGTTTTTT.

The chain recombines TRBV4-1 with TRBJ2-5; tentatively, D is TRBD2 (5 bases). The ends were cut back, 1 base at V and 5 bases at J, with 11 bases in the middle. CDR3 length: 14 residues. CDR1 is MGHRA and CDR2 is YSYEKL in the germline V gene. CDR3 residues: CASSQVAGRETQYF. The CDR3 DNA reads TGCGCCAGCAGCCAAGTGGCGGGCCGGGAGACCCAGTACTTC.

The chain combines TRBV6-5 with TRBJ2-7; tentative D call: TRBD1 (6 bases). Germline loops: CDR1 MNHEY, CDR2 SVGAGI. V lost 0 bases and J 3 bases, leaving 15 bases between the germline ends. The CDR3 totals 16 residues. CDR3 sequence (DNA): TGTGCCAGCAGTTACTCGAGAGGGGGTCAGAGCTACGAGCAGTACTTC. Encoded protein: CASSYSRGGQSYEQYF.

This clonotype was found a few times. The chain recombines TRBV23-1 with TRBJ2-1, with D possibly matching TRBD1 (6 bases). TRBV23-1 counts as an open reading frame of uncertain function. The CDR3 is made up of 15 amino acids. Trimming shortened V by 2 bases and J by 11 bases, and 19 bases separated the two germline ends. CDR3 coding DNA: TGCGCCAGCAGTCAAAGACAGGCCCTATTGGGGAAGCAGTTCTTC. The encoded protein is CASSQRQALLGKQFF.

On this clonotype: One base away lies a much larger clone, so this may be a sequencing read error. V is TRBV7-2 and J is TRBJ2-2; no firm D call. Germline CDR1 reads SGHTA; CDR2 reads FQGNSA. The ends were cut back, 8 bases at V and 1 base at J, with 14 bases in the middle. The CDR3 is 15 residues long. Here the CDR3 reads CASSPKVVNTGELFF. DNA for the CDR3: TGTGCCAGCTCCCCCAAGGTGGTGAACACCGGGGAGCTGTTTTTT.

This clonotype was counted a few times. This sequence joins TRBV4-1 and TRBJ1-4; 8 bases map to TRBD1. V was pared by 3 bases and J by 8 bases, with 17 bases of the junction left unmatched. The CDR3 contains 18 residues. The germline V gene has CDR1 MGHRA and CDR2 YSYEKL. CDR3 bases: TGCGCCAGCAGCCATGAAGGAGGACAGGGAGGTTTTCGGGAAAAACTGTTTTTT. Residues: CASSHEGGQGGFREKLFF.

The V and J genes are TRBV18 and TRBJ1-1; D ambiguous. The CDR3 runs 16 residues. Between the trimmed V and J ends, which lost 0 bases and 1 base, there was a span of 12 bases. Per germline, CDR1 KGHSH and CDR2 LQKENI. The CDR3 DNA reads as TGTGCCAGCTCACCACCTTCAGTGTCGGCGAACACTGAAGCTTTCTTT. Protein product: CASSPPSVSANTEAFF.

This clonotype has just a few counts. The V call is TRBV11-2, the J call TRBJ1-4, with a weak D call TRBD1 (5 bases). Germline V gene lookup returns CDR1 SGHAT and CDR2 FQNNGV. The CDR3 is 12 residues long. The V end was cut by 11 bases, the J end by 8 bases, with 15 bases between. For the CDR3, the DNA is TGTGCCGTCAAGGCAGGGAGGGAAAAACTGTTTTTT. It is translated as CAVKAGREKLFF.

This chain connects TRBV19 to TRBJ2-7; D is tentatively TRBD1 or TRBD2 (5 bases each). Germline V gene data show CDR1 as LNHDA and CDR2 as SQIVND (reference sequence). The germline V and J ends were trimmed by 3 bases and 4 bases, with 16 bases remaining between them. CDR3 size: 15 residues. In DNA, the CDR3 is TGTGCCAGTAGTATCCTAGTGGGGGAAGGTTACGAGCAGTACTTC. Protein sequence: CASSILVGEGYEQYF.

This chain uses TRBV12-3 or TRBV12-4 with TRBJ2-3, with 7 bases aligning to TRBD1. J was trimmed by 14 bases and V by 6 bases; bases with no gene match: 8. The length of the CDR3 is 11 residues. Written as DNA, the CDR3 is TGTGCCAGCAGCTACGGGACAGTGGCGTATTTT. It translates to CASSYGTVAYF.

This clonotype was seen a few times. The chain uses TRBV4-1 and TRBJ2-5; 10 nucleotides agree with TRBD2. CDR1 is MGHRA and CDR2 is YSYEKL in the germline V gene. V lost 5 bases, J lost 3 bases, and 3 bases stayed unmatched. This CDR3 contains 14 residues. The CDR3 DNA reads as TGCGCCAGCAGCTACGGACTAGCGGAAGAGACCCAGTACTTC. Translating gives CASSYGLAEETQYF.

This clonotype turned up a few times. This chain joins TRBV12-3 or TRBV12-4 and TRBJ1-1; 7 bases fit TRBD1. The length of the CDR3 is 14 residues. V lost 7 bases and J lost 2; bases outside the gene matches: 7. CDR3 coding DNA: TGTGCCAGCACCCCGGACAGGATTAACACTGAAGCTTTCTTT. Translating gives CASTPDRINTEAFF.

About this clonotype: Relative to the germline gene, one junction end is altered; a read error may explain this. The rearrangement links TRBV7-9 to TRBJ1-2; D is undetermined. The CDR3 loop spans 16 amino acids. From germline, CDR1 is SEHNR and CDR2 FQNEAQ (reference sequence). Written as DNA, the CDR3 is TGTGCCATCAGCCGATCGACGGAGGATGCCTACTATGGCTACAACTTC. The encoded protein is CAISRSTEDAYYGYNF.

This clonotype has ten or more counts. V and J are TRBV7-2 and TRBJ1-4; 7 nucleotides match TRBD1. The CDR3 contains 13 residues. Germline trimming cut 6 bases from V and 7 bases from J; bases unmatched to any gene: 5. Germline loops: CDR1 SGHTA, CDR2 FQGNSA. Here the CDR3 DNA reads TGTGCCAGCAGTTACAGGGGCGGTGAAAAACTGTTTTTT. Protein product: CASSYRGGEKLFF.

This clonotype came up a few times. This chain joins TRBV20-1 and TRBJ1-5; D uncertain. The CDR3 spans 14 residues. V gave up 1 base and J gave up 8 bases, with 15 bases separating them. Germline CDR1 and CDR2: DFQATT and SNEGSKA (reference sequence). The chain's CDR3 is CSARGRGNLEPQHF. The CDR3 DNA reads as TGCAGTGCTAGAGGCCGGGGAAATTTGGAGCCCCAGCATTTT.

On this clonotype itself: Relative to the germline gene, one junction end is altered; a read error may explain this. V and J are TRBV7-6 and TRBJ1-5; no firm D call. The CDR3 spans 13 residues. Germline loops: CDR1 SGHVS, CDR2 FNYEAQ. The chain's CDR3 is CSSSPEAGQPQHF. CDR3 DNA: TGTTCCAGCAGCCCCGAGGCCGGGCAGCCCCAGCATTTT.

This clonotype appeared a few times. V is TRBV5-1 and J is TRBJ2-2; no clear D. This CDR3 has 14 residues. Trimming shortened V by 7 bases and J by 0 bases, and 10 bases separated the two germline ends. The germline V gene has CDR1 SGHRS and CDR2 YFSETQ. The CDR3: CASRTAANTGELFF. In DNA, the CDR3 is TGCGCCAGCCGCACGGCAGCGAACACCGGGGAGCTGTTTTTT.

The rearrangement uses TRBV10-2 and TRBJ1-1; unclear D gene. Trimming removed 2 bases at V and 1 base at J, with 5 bases between. The CDR3 is 13 residues long. Germline V gene data show CDR1 as WSHSY and CDR2 as SAAADI. CDR3: CASSETENTEAFF. Written as DNA, the CDR3 is TGCGCCAGCAGTGAGACAGAGAACACTGAAGCTTTCTTT.

As to this clonotype: A junction end diverges from the germline sequence, so it may reflect a read error. V gene TRBV12-5 combines with J gene TRBJ2-2, with TRBD2 matching 9 bases. Germline assignment: CDR1 LGHNT and CDR2 FRNRAP. CDR3 length equals 17 residues. The CDR3 loop reads CASGRGTSSTNPGELFF. CDR3 coding DNA: TGTGCTAGTGGCCGTGGGACTAGCAGCACGAACCCCGGGGAGCTGTTTTTT.

This clonotype appeared a few times. The chain carries TRBV3-1 and TRBJ1-5; 9 bases agree with TRBD1. The CDR3 has 15 amino acids. Per germline, CDR1 LGHDT and CDR2 YNNKEL (reference sequence). Trimming removed 4 bases from V and 4 bases from J; junction bases left unmatched: 5. The CDR3 nucleotides read TGTGCCAGCAGCCTTAAGACAGGGGGTAATCAGCCCCAGCATTTT. It encodes CASSLKTGGNQPQHF.